This entry is about one TCR beta chain. What it binds is not known. TCRdb recomputed calls from the reads with MiXCR, one row per CDR3 protein. This sample carries some 60,000 distinct CDR3 sequences, over 50% of them seen once, and the ten largest clones take 1.5% to 2%. The data belong to a study of type 1 regulatory T cells. At the level of the study: T-allo10 is an in vitro-generated, Tr1-enriched CD4 T cell product specific for alloantigen. Study results and caveats: Tr1 cells had a more restricted TCR repertoire than non-Tr1 cells.

The CDR3 has 15 amino acids. The germline gives CDR1 MGHRA, CDR2 YSYEKL. The ends were cut back, 3 bases at V and 3 bases at J, with 12 bases in the middle. The TCR originated in a human donor in good health. The chain uses TRBV4-1 and TRBJ2-4; no clear D. What was sequenced was cultured non-Tr1 T cells, either the whole culture or a sorted T cell fraction (not recorded which). CDR3 loop: CASSHLLFDKNIQYF. Written as DNA, the CDR3 is TGCGCCAGCAGCCACCTTTTATTTGACAAAAACATTCAGTACTTC.